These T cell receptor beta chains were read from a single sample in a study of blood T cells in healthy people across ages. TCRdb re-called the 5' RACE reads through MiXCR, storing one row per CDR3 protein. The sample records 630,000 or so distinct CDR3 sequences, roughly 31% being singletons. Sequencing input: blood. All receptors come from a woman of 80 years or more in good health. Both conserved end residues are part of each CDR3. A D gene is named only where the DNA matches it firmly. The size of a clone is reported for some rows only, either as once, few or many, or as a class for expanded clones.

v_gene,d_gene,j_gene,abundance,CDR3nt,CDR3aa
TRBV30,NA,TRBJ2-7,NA,TGTGCCTGGGATGGGACCGGGACAAAGCGCGAGCAGTACTTC,CAWDGTGTKREQYF
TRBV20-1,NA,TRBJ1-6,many,TGCAGTGCCGACGGACCTACGTTGAATTCACCCCTCCACTTT,CSADGPTLNSPLHF
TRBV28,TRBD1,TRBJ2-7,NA,TGTGCCAGCAGCCTAGATTCGACAGGGGGGTCCTACGAGCAGTACTTC,CASSLDSTGGSYEQYF
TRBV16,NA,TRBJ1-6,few,TGTGCCAGCAGCCAATCGAGCCTAGGCTCACCCCTCCACTTT,CASSQSSLGSPLHF
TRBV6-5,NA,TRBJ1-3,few,TGTGCCAGCACCGAATCCCACTCTGGAAACACCATATATTTT,CASTESHSGNTIYF
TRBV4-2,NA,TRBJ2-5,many,TGTGCCAGCAGCCAAGATTGGCAGGAAATGGAGACCCAGTACTTC,CASSQDWQEMETQYF
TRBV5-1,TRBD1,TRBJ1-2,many,TGCGCCAGCAGCGAAGAACCCGGGACAGGGCTGGGCTACACCTTC,CASSEEPGTGLGYTF
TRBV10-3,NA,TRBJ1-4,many,TGTGCCACCAAGGGCCTTAATGAAAAACTGTTTTTT,CATKGLNEKLFF
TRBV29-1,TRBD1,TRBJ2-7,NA,TGCAGCGTTGGCAGGGACAGCGACGAGCAGTACTTC,CSVGRDSDEQYF
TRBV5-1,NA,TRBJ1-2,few,TGCGCCAGCAGCCCGTTGCAGGGAACTAACTATGGCTACACCTTC,CASSPLQGTNYGYTF
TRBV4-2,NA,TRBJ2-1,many,TGTGCCAGCAGCCAAGACATTCGGGCGGGCAGGGTCTCAAATGAGCAGTTCTTC,CASSQDIRAGRVSNEQFF
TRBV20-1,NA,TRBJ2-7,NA,TGCAGTGCTAGAGATTGGGGGACTCTCTCCTACAAGCAGTACTTC,CSARDWGTLSYKQYF
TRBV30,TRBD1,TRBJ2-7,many,TGTGCCTGGAGACCTTGGGACAGCGAGCAGTACTTC,CAWRPWDSEQYF
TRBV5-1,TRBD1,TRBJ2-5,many,TGTGCCAGCAGCTTAACAGGGGGCGGGGAGACCCAGTACTTC,CASSLTGGGETQYF
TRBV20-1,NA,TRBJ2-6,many,TGCAGTGCTTCGATGGGAGGCTCTGGGGCCAACGTCCTGACTTTC,CSASMGGSGANVLTF
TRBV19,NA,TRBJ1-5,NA,TGTGCCAGTAGCCTCGGGGCCCTCATGGGAAATCAGCCCCAGCATTTT,CASSLGALMGNQPQHF
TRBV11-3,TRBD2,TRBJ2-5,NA,TGTGCCAGCAGCTTAGGCCGACTAGCGGGGGTCCAAGAGACCCAGTACTTC,CASSLGRLAGVQETQYF
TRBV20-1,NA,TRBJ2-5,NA,TGCGGCGCTAGAAGCCGGGACGGGGACGAAGAGACCCAGTACTTC,CGARSRDGDEETQYF
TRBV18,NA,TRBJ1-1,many,TGTGCCAGCTCACCGATGAACACTGAAGCTTTCTTT,CASSPMNTEAFF
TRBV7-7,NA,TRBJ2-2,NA,TGTGCTGGCGGGCAGCGGACCGGGGAGCTGTTTTTT,CAGGQRTGELFF
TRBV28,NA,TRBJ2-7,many,TGTGCCAGCAGCAGACAGGTTTGGGGGGGCGAGCAGTACTTC,CASSRQVWGGEQYF
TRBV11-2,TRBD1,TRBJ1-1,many,TGTGCCAGCAGCTTCTTCGGGGGACAGTCGAGGAACACTGAAGCTTTCTTT,CASSFFGGQSRNTEAFF
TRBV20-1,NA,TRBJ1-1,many,TGCAGTGCTAGAGATATATACAGGTTCCTGAACACTGAAGCTTTCTTT,CSARDIYRFLNTEAFF
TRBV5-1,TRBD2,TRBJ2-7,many,TGCGCCAGCAGCCCGGAGCGGGGCGGTGCCTACGAGCAGTACTTC,CASSPERGGAYEQYF
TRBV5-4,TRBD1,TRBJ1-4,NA,TGTGCCAGCAGCCGGCGGGGACAGGAGGATAATGAAAAACTGTTTTTT,CASSRRGQEDNEKLFF
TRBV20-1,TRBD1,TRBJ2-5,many,TGCAGTGCCACCGGGACAGGGGTCCAAGAGACCCAGTACTTC,CSATGTGVQETQYF
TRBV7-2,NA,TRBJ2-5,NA,TGTGCCAGCAGCGAGGGACTTATCCAAGAGACCCAGTACTTC,CASSEGLIQETQYF